The subject of this entry is one TCR beta chain. Its antigen is not identified. This entry belongs to a study of T cell responses to AZD1222 COVID-19 vaccine. Points from the study as a whole: It should be noted that donors were predominantly white British and more often female, and clonal diversity was possibly underestimated. Reports say nearly half of spike-specific TCRs go after unmutated variant regions. Receipt of two AZD1222 doses was followed by a rise in Spike-specific TCR breadth and depth. Spike-wide vaccine-associated CD4 TCRs dominated at 160-218 and 743-854.

The CDR3 has 16 amino acids. Germline V CDR1 and CDR2: SGHRS, YFSETQ. J lost 4 bases, V lost 3 bases, and 12 bases had no gene match. The method was immunoSEQ multiplex PCR; TCRdb's version includes in-frame clones alone and lacks a portion of them. The sample lists roughly 100,000 clones, about four fifths occurring once. This receptor was taken from an adult in good health. The material was peripheral blood, obtained on day 0 of AZD1222 vaccination. V usage is TRBV5-1 and J usage is TRBJ1-2; 7 bases agree with TRBD1. CDR3: CASSSGGRQGFYGYTF. CDR3 bases: TGCGCCAGCAGCTCGGGAGGGCGACAGGGATTCTATGGCTACACCTTC.